Shown below are 20 T cell receptor beta chains from a single sample sequenced in a study of blood T cell repertoires in COVID-19. Measured with immunoSEQ multiplex PCR; TCRdb has only the in-frame clones, and not every one. The sample lists 250,000 to 300,000 clones, 75% to 90% occurring once. The sample taken for sequencing was peripheral blood. The source of these receptors is a woman younger than 45 with active or convalescent COVID-19.

The rearrangement uses TRBV7-6 and TRBJ2-6, with a possible D match to TRBD1 (6 bases). In germline, CDR1 is SGHVS, CDR2 FNYEAQ. The CDR3 covers 17 residues. Trimming stripped 1 base from V and 0 bases from J, with 10 bases between. The CDR3 bases are TGTGCCAGCAGCTTAGGTCAGGGGCGCTCTGGGGCCAACGTCCTGACTTTC. Protein: CASSLGQGRSGANVLTF.

This clone occurred a few times. Other DNA sequences in the same sample also yield this CDR3. The chain couples TRBV27 to TRBJ1-4; the D is unclear. CDR1 is MNHEY and CDR2 is SMNVEV in the germline V gene (reference sequence). Trimming left V 0 bases short and J 2 bases short, with 7 bases between. The CDR3 contains 15 residues. The CDR3 bases are TGTGCCAGCAGTTTATCCGGGAGGACTAATGAAAAACTGTTTTTT. It specifies CASSLSGRTNEKLFF.

V gene TRBV9 combines with J gene TRBJ2-1, with D perhaps TRBD1 (6 bases). Trimming left V 0 bases short and J 5 bases short, with 6 bases between. CDR1 and CDR2 (germline): SGDLS, YYNGEE. The CDR3 has 13 residues. CDR3 in DNA: TGTGCCAGCAGCGTAGGGACAGACAATGAGCAGTTCTTC. Translated, it gives CASSVGTDNEQFF.

This chain uses TRBV27 with TRBJ1-1; the D is unclear. This CDR3 has 11 amino acids. The germline V and J ends were trimmed by 11 bases and 4 bases, with 11 bases remaining between them. From germline, CDR1 is MNHEY and CDR2 SMNVEV (reference sequence). Here the CDR3 DNA reads TGTGCCGCAAGGAGCGGCACTGAAGCTTTCTTT. Its protein product is CAARSGTEAFF.

The gene calls are TRBV10-3 and TRBJ2-5; D gene uncertain. Germline V CDR1 and CDR2: ENHRY, SYGVKD. The CDR3 extends over 14 amino acids. Trimming pared 4 bases from V and 3 bases from J, leaving 12 bases between. CDR3 coding DNA: TGTGCCATCAGTGTGGCCGACGGAGAAGAGACCCAGTACTTC. Translating gives CAISVADGEETQYF.

The V gene is TRBV28, the J gene TRBJ2-3; 11 bases fit TRBD2. V was clipped by 5 bases and J by 5 bases; unmatched bases: 3. CDR3 length: 14 amino acids. The germline gives CDR1 MDHEN, CDR2 SYDVKM. CDR3 sequence: CASSTGTSGDTQYF. The DNA for the CDR3 is TGTGCCAGCAGTACCGGGACTAGCGGAGATACGCAGTATTTT.

The chain employs TRBV3-1 (or the pseudogene TRBV3-2) and TRBJ2-5; 9 nucleotides align to TRBD2. In germline, CDR1 is LGHDT, CDR2 YNNKEL (reference sequence). V trimming: 3 bases; J trimming: 5 bases; junction bases outside the gene matches: 4. The CDR3 is made up of 14 amino acids. The DNA of the CDR3 is TGTGCCAGCAGCCAGTTAGCGGGGGTGGAGACCCAGTACTTC. It codes for CASSQLAGVETQYF.

The chain joins TRBV4-3 to TRBJ1-1, with a tentative D call TRBD1 (5 bases). The CDR3 totals 11 residues. Trimming left V 6 bases short and J 7 bases short, with 9 bases between. Germline V lookup: CDR1 LGHNA, CDR2 YSLEER. CDR3 amino acids: CASSGGGEAFF. CDR3 nucleotide sequence: TGCGCCAGCAGTGGGGGGGGTGAAGCTTTCTTT.

The chain has TRBV11-3 and TRBJ2-2, with 11 bases fitting TRBD2. The CDR3 spans 17 residues. The V gene end was trimmed by 2 bases and the J gene end by 4 bases; junction bases not matched to a gene: 6. Germline V lookup: CDR1 SGHNT, CDR2 YENEEA. CDR3 protein: CASSLPSGGLGTGELFF. CDR3 DNA: TGTGCCAGCAGCTTACCTAGCGGGGGGCTCGGCACCGGGGAGCTGTTTTTT.

The CDR3 loop is CASTSTRNTEAFF. The DNA of the CDR3 is TGTGCCAGCACCTCCACACGCAACACTGAAGCTTTCTTT. This sequence joins TRBV6-6 and TRBJ1-1; D is uncertain. The germline V gene has CDR1 MNHNY and CDR2 SVGAGI (reference sequence). V lost 7 bases and J lost 2, with 11 bases in between. This CDR3 is built from 13 residues.

The chain recombines TRBV20-1 with TRBJ2-7, with TRBD2 matching over 11 bases. In germline, CDR1 is DFQATT, CDR2 SNEGSKA (reference sequence). There are 17 residues in the CDR3. V was pared by 3 bases and J by 6 bases, with 16 bases of the junction left unmatched. CDR3 protein: CSASSPLAGGLQGEQYF. CDR3 DNA: TGCAGTGCTAGTTCCCCTCTAGCGGGGGGTCTTCAGGGCGAGCAGTACTTC.

This clone is a singleton in its sample. The J gene is TRBJ1-2, the V gene TRBV6-2 or TRBV6-3, with TRBD1 matching 10 bases. This CDR3 contains 17 residues. The V segment lost 6 bases and the J segment 4 bases; nucleotides outside the gene matches: 14. In germline, CDR1 is MNHEY, CDR2 SVGEGT. The CDR3 sequence: CASSRRDRGSLSYGYTF. CDR3 in DNA: TGTGCCAGCAGCCGCCGGGACAGGGGAAGCCTCTCCTATGGCTACACCTTC.

V and J are TRBV2 and TRBJ1-2, with D perhaps TRBD1 (6 bases). V lost 2 bases and J lost 3, with 10 bases in between. The CDR3 contains 14 residues. CDR1 is SNHLY and CDR2 is FYNNEI in the germline V gene. CDR3 DNA sequence: TGTGCCAGCAGTGAACAGGGGCAGGACTATGGCTACACCTTC. Translating gives CASSEQGQDYGYTF.

In nucleotides, the CDR3 is TGTGCCAGCAGCTTATATGACCGGGCCTACAATGAGCAGTTCTTC. Residues: CASSLYDRAYNEQFF. The chain links TRBV7-9 to TRBJ2-1; no firm D call. CDR3 size: 15 residues. Germline lookup yields CDR1 SEHNR and CDR2 FQNEAQ (reference sequence). Between the trimmed V and J ends, which lost 2 bases and 2 bases, there was a span of 10 bases.

The chain employs TRBV5-1 and TRBJ2-2; D remains unclear. This CDR3 comprises 12 residues. Germline assignment: CDR1 SGHRS and CDR2 YFSETQ. With 1 base removed from V and 6 bases from J, the gap between germline ends came to 4 bases. CDR3 coding DNA: TGCGCCAGCAGCTTGTCCGCCGGGGAGCTGTTTTTT. Protein sequence: CASSLSAGELFF.

The rearrangement joins TRBV7-9 to TRBJ2-2; TRBD2 agrees at 12 bases. Germline V gives CDR1 SEHNR, CDR2 FQNEAQ (reference sequence). The CDR3 loop spans 16 amino acids. J lost 1 base, V lost 5 bases, and 2 bases had no gene match. In DNA, the CDR3 is TGTGCCAGCAGCCCGGGACTAGCGGGGAACACCGGGGAGCTGTTTTTT. This gives the protein CASSPGLAGNTGELFF. The full variable domain, in which reference TRBV7-9 and TRBJ2-2 provide the parts outside the CDR3, is DTGVSQNPRHKITKRGQNVTFRCDPISEHNRLYWYRQTLGQGPEFLTYFQNEAQLEKSRLLSDRFSAERPKGSFSTLEIQRTEQGDSAMYLCASSPGLAGNTGELFFGEGSRLTVL.

The V gene is TRBV6-5, the J gene TRBJ2-1; D perhaps matches TRBD1 (6 bases). The CDR3 is made up of 13 amino acids. V gave up 8 bases and J gave up 3 bases, with 11 bases separating them. Germline V gives CDR1 MNHEY, CDR2 SVGAGI. CDR3 bases: TGTGCCAGCGCAAGGGGGTACTACAATGAGCAGTTCTTC. Translation gives CASARGYYNEQFF.

V is TRBV27 and J is TRBJ1-4, with 7 nucleotides matching TRBD1. Germline-derived CDR1 and CDR2 are MNHEY and SMNVEV (reference sequence). The CDR3 extends over 13 amino acids. V was clipped by 8 bases and J by 6 bases; unmatched bases: 6. The CDR3 protein is CASARGVDEKLFF. The DNA for the CDR3 is TGTGCCAGCGCCAGGGGGGTCGATGAAAAACTGTTTTTT.

This chain joins TRBV7-6 and TRBJ1-2; maybe TRBD1 (5 bases). V was pared by 4 bases and J by 3 bases, with 18 bases between. Germline CDR1 reads SGHVS; CDR2 reads FNYEAQ. This CDR3 region has 16 residues. The CDR3 bases are TGTGCCAGCAGCTCGGGACTCCTGGCCATCGACTATGGCTACACCTTC. Encoded protein: CASSSGLLAIDYGYTF.

The chain carries TRBV5-1 and TRBJ2-1, with 10 positions matching TRBD1. From germline, CDR1 is SGHRS and CDR2 YFSETQ. The CDR3 contains 15 residues. V shed 4 bases and J 5 bases; nucleotides not matched to a gene: 6. The CDR3, as DNA: TGCGCCAGCAGCGTGGGACAGGGGCTTAACAATGAGCAGTTCTTC. Its protein is CASSVGQGLNNEQFF.